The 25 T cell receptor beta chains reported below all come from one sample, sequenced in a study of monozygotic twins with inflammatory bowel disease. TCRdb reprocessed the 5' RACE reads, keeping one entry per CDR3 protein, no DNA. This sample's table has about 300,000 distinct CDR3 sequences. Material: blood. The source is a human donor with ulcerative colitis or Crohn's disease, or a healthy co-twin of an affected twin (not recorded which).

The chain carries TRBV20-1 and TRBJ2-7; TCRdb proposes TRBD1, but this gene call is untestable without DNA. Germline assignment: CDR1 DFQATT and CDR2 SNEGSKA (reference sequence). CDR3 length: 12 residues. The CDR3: CSAPKTGGEQYF.

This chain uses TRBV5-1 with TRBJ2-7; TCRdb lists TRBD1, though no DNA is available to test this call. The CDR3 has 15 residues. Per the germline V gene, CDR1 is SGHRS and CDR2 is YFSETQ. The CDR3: CASSSPTQGSYEQYF.

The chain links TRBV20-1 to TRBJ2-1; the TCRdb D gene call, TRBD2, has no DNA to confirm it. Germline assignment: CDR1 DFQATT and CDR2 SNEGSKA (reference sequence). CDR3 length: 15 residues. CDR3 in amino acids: CSASSSGRALNEQFF.

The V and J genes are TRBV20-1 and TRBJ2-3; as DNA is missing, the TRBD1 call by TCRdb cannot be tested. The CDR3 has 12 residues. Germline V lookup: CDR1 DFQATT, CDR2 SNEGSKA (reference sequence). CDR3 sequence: CSVGGGTDTQYF.

CDR3 residues: CSAGGVSYNEQFF. This sequence joins TRBV29-1 and TRBJ2-1. The CDR3 contains 13 residues. The V gene's germline CDR1 is SQVTM and CDR2 ANQGSEA.

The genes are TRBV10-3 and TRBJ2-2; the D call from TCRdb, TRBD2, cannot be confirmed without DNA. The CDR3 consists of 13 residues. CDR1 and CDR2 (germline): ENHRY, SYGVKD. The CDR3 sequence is CAIRMGRTGELFF.

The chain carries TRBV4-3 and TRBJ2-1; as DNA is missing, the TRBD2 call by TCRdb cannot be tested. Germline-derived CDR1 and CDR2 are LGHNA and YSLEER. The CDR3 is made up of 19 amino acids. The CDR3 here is CASSTPYASGRALDNEQFF.

The CDR3 sequence is CASMLWREGLPAKTYTQYF. The chain combines TRBV27 with TRBJ2-3; TCRdb's assignment of TRBD2 cannot be checked, as there is no DNA. This CDR3 spans 19 amino acids. CDR1 MNHEY and CDR2 SMNVEV come from the germline V gene (reference sequence).

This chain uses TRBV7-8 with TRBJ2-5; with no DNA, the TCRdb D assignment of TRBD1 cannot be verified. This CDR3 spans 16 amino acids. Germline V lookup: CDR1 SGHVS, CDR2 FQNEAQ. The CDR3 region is CASSLMIRGNVETQYF.

CDR3 in amino acids: CASTLGFWGESPRVSSEQFF. The V and J genes are TRBV19 and TRBJ2-1; the D call from TCRdb, TRBD2, cannot be confirmed without DNA. CDR1 is LNHDA, CDR2 SQIVND, per germline (reference sequence). The CDR3 is made up of 20 amino acids.

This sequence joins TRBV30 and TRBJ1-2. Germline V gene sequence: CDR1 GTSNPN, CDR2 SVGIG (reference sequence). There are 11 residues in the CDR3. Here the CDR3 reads CAWSRFYGYTF.

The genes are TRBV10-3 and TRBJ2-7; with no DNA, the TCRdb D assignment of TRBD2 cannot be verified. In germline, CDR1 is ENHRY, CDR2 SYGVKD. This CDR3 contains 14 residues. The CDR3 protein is CAISVGSGTDEQYF.

CDR3 amino acids: CAWSGLAGVPTGELFF. The chain carries TRBV30 and TRBJ2-2; without DNA, the TCRdb call of TRBD2 cannot be checked. CDR3 length: 16 residues. Germline V gives CDR1 GTSNPN, CDR2 SVGIG (reference sequence). Combining the CDR3 with reference TRBV30 and TRBJ2-2 gives the whole variable domain SQTIHQWPATLVQPVGSPLSLECTVEGTSNPNLYWYRQAAGRGLQLLFYSVGIGQISSEVPQNLSASRPQDRQFILSSKKLLLSDSGFYLCAWSGLAGVPTGELFFGEGSRLTVL.

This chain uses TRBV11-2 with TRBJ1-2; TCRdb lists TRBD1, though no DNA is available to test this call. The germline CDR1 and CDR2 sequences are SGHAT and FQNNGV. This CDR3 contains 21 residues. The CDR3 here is CASSLYFYGAAGKGGEYGYTF.

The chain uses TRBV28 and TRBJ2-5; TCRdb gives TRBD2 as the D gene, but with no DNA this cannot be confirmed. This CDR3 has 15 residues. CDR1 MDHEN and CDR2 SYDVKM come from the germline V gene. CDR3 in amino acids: CASSLSGGAGETQYF.

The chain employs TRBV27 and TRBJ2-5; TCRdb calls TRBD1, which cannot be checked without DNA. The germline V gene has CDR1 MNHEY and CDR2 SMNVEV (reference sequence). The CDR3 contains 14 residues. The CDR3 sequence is CASTEPGPQETQYF.

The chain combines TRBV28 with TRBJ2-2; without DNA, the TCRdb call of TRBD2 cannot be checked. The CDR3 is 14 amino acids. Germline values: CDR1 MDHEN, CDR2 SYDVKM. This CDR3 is CASSRRTVAVELFF.

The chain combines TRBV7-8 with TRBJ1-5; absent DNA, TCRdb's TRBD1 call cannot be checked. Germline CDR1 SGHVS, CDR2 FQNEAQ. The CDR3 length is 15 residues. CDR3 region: CASSPRDRVDQPQHF.

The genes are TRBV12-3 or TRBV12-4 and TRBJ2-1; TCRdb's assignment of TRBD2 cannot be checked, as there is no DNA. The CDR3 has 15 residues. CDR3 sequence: CASSLIGGANNEQFF.

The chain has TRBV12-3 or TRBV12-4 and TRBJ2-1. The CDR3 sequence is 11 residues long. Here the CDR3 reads CASSPDREQFF.

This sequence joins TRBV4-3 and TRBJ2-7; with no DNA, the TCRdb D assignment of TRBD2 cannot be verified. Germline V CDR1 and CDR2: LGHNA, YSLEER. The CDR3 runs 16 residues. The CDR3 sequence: CASSQVLGRSSYEQYF.

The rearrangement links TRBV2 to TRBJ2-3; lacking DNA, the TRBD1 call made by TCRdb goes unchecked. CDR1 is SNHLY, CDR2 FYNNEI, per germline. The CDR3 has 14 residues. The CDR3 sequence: CASSFGQETDTQYF.

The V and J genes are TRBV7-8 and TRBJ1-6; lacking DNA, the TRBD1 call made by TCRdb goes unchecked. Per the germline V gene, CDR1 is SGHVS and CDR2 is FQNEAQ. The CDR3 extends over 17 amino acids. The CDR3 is CASSLGGGSSYNSPLHF.

The CDR3 loop reads CASSPAGGMGNTIYF. The rearrangement uses TRBV27 and TRBJ1-3; TCRdb outputs TRBD1, but without DNA this stays unchecked. The CDR3 has 15 residues. Per germline, CDR1 MNHEY and CDR2 SMNVEV (reference sequence).

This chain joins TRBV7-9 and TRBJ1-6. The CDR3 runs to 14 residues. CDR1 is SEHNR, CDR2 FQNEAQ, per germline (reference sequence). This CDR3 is CASSLYNPRSPLHF.